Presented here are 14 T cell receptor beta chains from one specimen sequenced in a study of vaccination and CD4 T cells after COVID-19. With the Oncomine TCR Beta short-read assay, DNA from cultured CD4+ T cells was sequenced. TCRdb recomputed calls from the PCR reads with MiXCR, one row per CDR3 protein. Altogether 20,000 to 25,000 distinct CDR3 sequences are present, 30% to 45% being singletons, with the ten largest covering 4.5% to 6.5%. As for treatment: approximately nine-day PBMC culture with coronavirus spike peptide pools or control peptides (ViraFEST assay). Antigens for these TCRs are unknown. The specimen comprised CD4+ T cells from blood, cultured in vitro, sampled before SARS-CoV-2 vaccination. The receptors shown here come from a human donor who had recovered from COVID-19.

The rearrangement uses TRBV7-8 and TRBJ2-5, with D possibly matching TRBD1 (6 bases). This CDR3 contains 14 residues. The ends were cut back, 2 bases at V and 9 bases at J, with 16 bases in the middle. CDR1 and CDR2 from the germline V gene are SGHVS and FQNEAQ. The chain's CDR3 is CASSLSRGERAQYF. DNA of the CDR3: TGTGCCAGCAGCTTAAGCAGGGGTGAGAGGGCCCAGTACTTC.

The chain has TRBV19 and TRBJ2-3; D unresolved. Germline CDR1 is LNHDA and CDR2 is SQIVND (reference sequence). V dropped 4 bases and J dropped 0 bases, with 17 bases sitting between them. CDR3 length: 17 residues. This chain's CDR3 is CASSKPRVGRSTDTQYF. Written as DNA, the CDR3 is TGTGCCAGTAGTAAACCTCGCGTGGGCCGAAGCACAGATACGCAGTATTTT.

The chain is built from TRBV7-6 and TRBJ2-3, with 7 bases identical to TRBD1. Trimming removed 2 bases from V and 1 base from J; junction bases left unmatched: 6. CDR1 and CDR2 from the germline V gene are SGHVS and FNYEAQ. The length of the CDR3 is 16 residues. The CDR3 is CASSLKGDRRTDTQYF. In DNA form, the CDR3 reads TGTGCCAGCAGCTTAAAGGGGGACAGACGCACAGATACGCAGTATTTT.

Written as DNA, the CDR3 is TGTGCCAGCAGTTTCGGGACAGGGCCTTATAGCAATCAGCCCCAGCATTTT. Amino acids: CASSFGTGPYSNQPQHF. The chain joins TRBV12-3 or TRBV12-4 to TRBJ1-5; 9 nucleotides match TRBD1. The ends lost 3 bases at V and 0 bases at J; junction bases unmatched: 6. This CDR3 is built from 17 residues.

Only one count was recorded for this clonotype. CDR3 nucleotide sequence: TGTGCCAGCAGTCTCAATGGGGGGTCGGCAGCGCCCCAGCATTTT. Translating gives CASSLNGGSAAPQHF. The chain employs TRBV12-3 or TRBV12-4 and TRBJ1-5; a possible D gene is TRBD1 (5 bases). This CDR3 contains 15 residues. Trimming removed 5 bases from V and 9 bases from J, with 20 bases in between.

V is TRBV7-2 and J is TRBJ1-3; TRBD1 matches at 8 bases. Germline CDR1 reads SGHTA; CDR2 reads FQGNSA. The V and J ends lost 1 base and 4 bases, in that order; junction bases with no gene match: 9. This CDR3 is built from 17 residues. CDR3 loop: CASSLVAQGATGNTIYF. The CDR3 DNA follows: TGTGCCAGCAGCTTAGTAGCGCAGGGGGCGACAGGAAACACCATATATTTT. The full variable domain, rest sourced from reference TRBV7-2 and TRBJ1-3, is GAGVSQSPSNKVTEKGKDVELRCDPISGHTALYWYRQSLGQGLEFLIYFQGNSAPDKSGLPSDRFSAERTGGSVSTLTIQRTQQEDSAVYLCASSLVAQGATGNTIYFGEGSWLTVV.

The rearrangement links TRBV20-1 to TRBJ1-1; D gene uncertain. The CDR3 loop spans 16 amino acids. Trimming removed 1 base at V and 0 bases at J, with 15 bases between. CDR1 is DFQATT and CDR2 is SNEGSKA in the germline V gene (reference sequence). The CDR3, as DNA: TGCAGTGCTAGAGGACGGCTTTCAGTCATGAACACTGAAGCTTTCTTT. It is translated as CSARGRLSVMNTEAFF.

CDR3 protein: CASSHFRAEAFF. Here the CDR3 DNA reads TGTGCCAGTAGCCATTTTCGCGCTGAAGCTTTCTTT. The chain carries TRBV19 and TRBJ1-1, with D unclear. Germline CDR1 is LNHDA and CDR2 is SQIVND (reference sequence). The CDR3 spans 12 residues. The germline V and J ends were trimmed by 6 bases and 6 bases, with 11 bases remaining between them.

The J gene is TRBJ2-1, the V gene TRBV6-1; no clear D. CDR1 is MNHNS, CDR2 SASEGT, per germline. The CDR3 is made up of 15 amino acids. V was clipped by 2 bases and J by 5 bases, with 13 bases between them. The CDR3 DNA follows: TGTGCCAGCAGTGAACTAAGGGTTCGAGACAATGAGCAGTTCTTC. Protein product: CASSELRVRDNEQFF.

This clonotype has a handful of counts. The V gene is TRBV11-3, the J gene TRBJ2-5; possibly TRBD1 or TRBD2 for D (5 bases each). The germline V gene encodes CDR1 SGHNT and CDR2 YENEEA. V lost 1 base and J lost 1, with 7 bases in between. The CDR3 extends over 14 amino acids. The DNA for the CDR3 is TGTGCCAGCAGCTTAGTTGGGGGCCAAGAGACCCAGTACTTC. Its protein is CASSLVGGQETQYF.

CDR3 DNA: TGTGCCTGTCGACTAGCGGGGGCCCAAGAGACCCAGTACTTC. Amino acid sequence: CACRLAGAQETQYF. V gene TRBV30 combines with J gene TRBJ2-5; TRBD2 matches 12 bases. CDR3 size: 14 residues. With V trimmed by 6 bases and J by 1 base, 3 bases remained unmatched. Germline assignment: CDR1 GTSNPN and CDR2 SVGIG (reference sequence).

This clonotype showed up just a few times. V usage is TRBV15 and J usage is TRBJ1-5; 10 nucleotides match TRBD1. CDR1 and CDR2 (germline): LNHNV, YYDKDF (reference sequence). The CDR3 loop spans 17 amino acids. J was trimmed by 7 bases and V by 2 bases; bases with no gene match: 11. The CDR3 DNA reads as TGTGCCACCAGCAGAAATCTCCCTGGACAGGGGGGGCAGCCCCAGCATTTT. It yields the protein CATSRNLPGQGGQPQHF.

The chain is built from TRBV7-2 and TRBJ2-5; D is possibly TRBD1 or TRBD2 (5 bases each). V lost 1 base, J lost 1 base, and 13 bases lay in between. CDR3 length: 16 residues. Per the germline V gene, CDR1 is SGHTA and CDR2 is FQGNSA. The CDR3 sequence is CASSLGFFGGQETQYF. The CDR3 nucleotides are TGTGCCAGCAGCTTAGGTTTTTTTGGGGGCCAAGAGACCCAGTACTTC.

CDR3 in DNA: TGTGCCAGCAGCTTAGTACCGGATCTCCTGGGCAATTCACCCCTCCACTTT. This encodes CASSLVPDLLGNSPLHF. The V and J genes are TRBV7-2 and TRBJ1-6; no clear D. CDR1 and CDR2 (germline): SGHTA, FQGNSA. This CDR3 contains 17 residues. Trimming removed 1 base at V and 7 bases at J, with 17 bases between.